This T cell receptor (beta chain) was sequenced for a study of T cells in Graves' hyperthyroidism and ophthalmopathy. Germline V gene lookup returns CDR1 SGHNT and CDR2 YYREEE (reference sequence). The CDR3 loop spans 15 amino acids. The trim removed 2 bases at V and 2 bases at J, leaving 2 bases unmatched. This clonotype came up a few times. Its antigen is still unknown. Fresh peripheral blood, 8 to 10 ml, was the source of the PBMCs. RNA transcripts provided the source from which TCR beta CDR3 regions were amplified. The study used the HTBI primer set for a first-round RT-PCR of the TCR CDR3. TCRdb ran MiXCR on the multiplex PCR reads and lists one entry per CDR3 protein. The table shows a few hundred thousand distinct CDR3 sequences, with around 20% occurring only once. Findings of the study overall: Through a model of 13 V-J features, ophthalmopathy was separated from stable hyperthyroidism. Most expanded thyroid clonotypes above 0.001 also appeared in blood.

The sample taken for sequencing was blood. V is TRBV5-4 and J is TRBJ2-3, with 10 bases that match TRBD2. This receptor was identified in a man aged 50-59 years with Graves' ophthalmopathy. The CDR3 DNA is TGTGCCAGCAGCTTAGGACTAGCGGTCACAGATACGCAGTATTTT. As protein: CASSLGLAVTDTQYF. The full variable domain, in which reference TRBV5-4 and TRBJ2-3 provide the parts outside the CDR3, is ETGVTQSPTHLIKTRGQQVTLRCSSQSGHNTVSWYQQALGQGPQFIFQYYREEENGRGNFPPRFSGLQFPNYSSELNVNALELDDSALYLCASSLGLAVTDTQYFGPGTRLTVL.